A selection of T cell receptor beta chains follows, all from one sample in a study of molecular identifiers for immune sequencing clone quantification. TCRdb fed the PCR reads into MiXCR, producing one record per CDR3 protein. The sample yields about 36,000 distinct CDR3 sequences, approximately 17% seen once. The sequenced sample was naive CD8+ T cells from blood, with Jurkat cell RNA spiked in. Source of these receptors: a human donor in good health. Some libraries in this study had Jurkat cell RNA spiked in. Both conserved end residues are part of each CDR3. A D gene is named only where the DNA matches it firmly. For some rows the clone size is stated as once, few or many, or as a class when expanded; others skip it.

V gene	D gene	J gene	clone size	CDR3 protein	CDR3 DNA
TRBV9	TRBD2	TRBJ2-3	many	CASSESGSNADTQYF	TGTGCCAGCAGCGAAAGCGGGAGCAATGCAGATACGCAGTATTTT
TRBV5-5	-	TRBJ2-7	medium-sized	CASSFSGDEQYF	TGTGCCAGCAGCTTTTCAGGGGACGAGCAGTACTTC
TRBV28	-	TRBJ2-3	many	CATLGQGGIAGELDTQYF	TGTGCCACCCTGGGACAGGGTGGAATAGCGGGAGAATTAGATACGCAGTATTTT
TRBV28	-	TRBJ1-5	few	CASSDYSNQPQHF	TGTGCCAGCAGTGACTATAGCAATCAGCCCCAGCATTTT
TRBV5-1	-	TRBJ2-7	many	CASSPSPQGTEQYF	TGCGCCAGCAGCCCAAGTCCTCAGGGGACCGAGCAGTACTTC
TRBV6-2/TRBV6-3	TRBD2	TRBJ2-1	many	CASSYRLAGVNEQFF	TGTGCCAGCAGTTATCGTCTAGCGGGAGTCAATGAGCAGTTCTTC
TRBV12-3/TRBV12-4	-	TRBJ2-5	many	CASSDTPGTQYF	TGTGCCAGCAGTGACACCCCGGGGACCCAGTACTTC
TRBV13	-	TRBJ2-7	-	CASSFRDETYEQYF	TGTGCCAGCAGCTTCAGGGACGAAACCTACGAGCAGTACTTC
TRBV27	-	TRBJ1-1	many	CASSLFMGGNTEAFF	TGTGCCAGCAGTTTATTCATGGGGGGTAACACTGAAGCTTTCTTT
TRBV4-1	TRBD2	TRBJ2-7	many	CASSQTSSGSYEQYF	TGCGCCAGCAGCCAAACGTCGAGCGGGAGTTACGAGCAGTACTTC
TRBV12-3/TRBV12-4	-	TRBJ2-3	many	CASCPYVAASTDTQYF	TGTGCCAGCTGCCCGTATGTCGCGGCTAGCACAGATACGCAGTATTTT